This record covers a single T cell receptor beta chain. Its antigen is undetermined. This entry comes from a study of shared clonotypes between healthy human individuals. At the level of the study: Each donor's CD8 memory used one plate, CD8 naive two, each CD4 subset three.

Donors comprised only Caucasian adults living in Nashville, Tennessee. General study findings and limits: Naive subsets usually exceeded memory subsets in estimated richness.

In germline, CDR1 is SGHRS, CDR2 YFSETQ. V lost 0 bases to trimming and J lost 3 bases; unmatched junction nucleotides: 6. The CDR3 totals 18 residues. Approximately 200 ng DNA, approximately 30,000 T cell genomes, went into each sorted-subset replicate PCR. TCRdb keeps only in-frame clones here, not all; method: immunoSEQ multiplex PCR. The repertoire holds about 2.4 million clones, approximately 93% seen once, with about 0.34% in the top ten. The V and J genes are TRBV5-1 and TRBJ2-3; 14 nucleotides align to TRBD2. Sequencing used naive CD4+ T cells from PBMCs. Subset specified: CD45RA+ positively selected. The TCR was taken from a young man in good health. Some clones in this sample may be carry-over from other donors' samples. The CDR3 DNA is TGCGCCAGCAGCTTGGGACTAGCGGGAGGGCCCGGAACAGATACGCAGTATTTT. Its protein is CASSLGLAGGPGTDTQYF.